This T cell receptor (beta chain) came from a study of blood T cells in healthy people across ages. Primers used in a second PCR of about 6 to 11 cycles were a sample-barcoded 5' primer and a J-beta primer mix. TCRdb reanalysed the 5' RACE reads using MiXCR and keeps one entry per CDR3 protein. Of approximately 830,000 distinct CDR3 sequences listed, under 80% are singletons. For this clonotype: Its antigen is not identified.

Findings and limits, study-wide: TCR beta diversity tracked closely with naive T cell percentage.

Sequencing was done on a sample of blood. This TCR was sampled from a man younger than 45 in good health.

The CDR3, as DNA: TGTGCCAGCAGTGACACGACAGGGAGCCTCGATCAGCCCCAGCATTTT. It specifies CASSDTTGSLDQPQHF. The J gene is TRBJ1-5, the V gene TRBV25-1; TRBD1 matches at 7 bases. Per the germline V gene, CDR1 is MGHDK and CDR2 is SYGVNS. This CDR3 has 16 residues. V lost 3 bases and J lost 5; bases outside the gene matches: 10.